The 10 T cell receptor beta chains below come from one sample, sequenced in a study of control samples from healthy donors and cancer patients. The protocol was immunoSEQ multiplex PCR, while the TCRdb copy is restricted to in-frame clones and leaves out a portion. The table records about 230,000 clones, around 79% of them present only once. The sample comprised PBMCs. The receptors derive from a woman aged 55-70 years with lung cancer.

The rearrangement uses TRBV3-1 (or the pseudogene TRBV3-2) and TRBJ1-1, with D tentatively TRBD1 (5 bases). This CDR3 spans 14 amino acids. In germline, CDR1 is LGHDT, CDR2 YNNKEL (reference sequence). V was clipped by 4 bases and J by 3 bases, with 12 bases between them. The CDR3 loop is CASSRAGRHTEAFF. CDR3 DNA: TGTGCCAGCAGCCGGGCGGGACGGCACACTGAAGCTTTCTTT.

This chain connects TRBV7-9 to TRBJ1-6; D not certain. This CDR3 is built from 13 residues. Germline V CDR1 and CDR2: SEHNR, FQNEAQ (reference sequence). V was pared by 5 bases and J by 7 bases, with 9 bases between. The CDR3 DNA reads TGTGCCAGCAGCCTCATGGAGAATTCACCCCTCCACTTT. The encoded protein is CASSLMENSPLHF. Full variable domain (rest looked up from reference TRBV7-9 and TRBJ1-6): DTGVSQNPRHKITKRGQNVTFRCDPISEHNRLYWYRQTLGQGPEFLTYFQNEAQLEKSRLLSDRFSAERPKGSFSTLEIQRTEQGDSAMYLCASSLMENSPLHFGNGTRLTVT.

The chain links TRBV7-3 to TRBJ2-1; 9 bases are shared with TRBD2. Trimming cost V 5 bases and J 7 bases; bases outside gene matches: 3. The CDR3 contains 13 residues. CDR1 and CDR2 (germline): SGHTA, FQGTGA. Here the CDR3 reads CASSRSGRNEQFF. CDR3 DNA: TGTGCCAGCAGCCGAAGCGGGAGGAATGAGCAGTTCTTC.

This sequence joins TRBV7-9 and TRBJ1-1; D might be TRBD1 (6 bases). There are 15 residues in the CDR3. The V end was cut by 5 bases, the J end by 0 bases, with 13 bases between. Germline lookup yields CDR1 SEHNR and CDR2 FQNEAQ (reference sequence). CDR3 in DNA: TGTGCCAGCAGCGGAAAATACAGGGTGAACACTGAAGCTTTCTTT. As protein: CASSGKYRVNTEAFF.

This sequence joins TRBV28 and TRBJ2-5; the D call may be TRBD1 or TRBD2 (5 bases each). Trimming removed 6 bases at V and 2 bases at J, with 25 bases between. This CDR3 has 18 residues. CDR1 MDHEN and CDR2 SYDVKM come from the germline V gene. The CDR3 loop reads CASSRVGVSAENQETQYF. In DNA, the CDR3 is TGTGCCAGCAGCCGGGTGGGGGTGTCAGCTGAAAATCAAGAGACCCAGTACTTC. The complete variable domain, with remaining parts taken from reference TRBV28 and TRBJ2-5, reads DVKVTQSSRYLVKRTGEKVFLECVQDMDHENMFWYRQDPGLGLRLIYFSYDVKMKEKGDIPEGYSVSREKKERFSLILESASTNQTSMYLCASSRVGVSAENQETQYFGPGTRLLVL.

The CDR3 bases are TGCGCCAGCAGGGGAGGACAGGCTGCTAGCACAGATACGCAGTATTTT. As protein: CASRGGQAASTDTQYF. The chain has TRBV5-1 and TRBJ2-3, with D perhaps TRBD1 (7 bases). Between the trimmed V and J ends, which lost 5 bases and 0 bases, there was a span of 16 bases. The CDR3 covers 16 residues. Germline CDR1 and CDR2: SGHRS and YFSETQ.

The CDR3 nucleotides read TGTGCCAGCAGTTCGACAGGGGTAGCTAACTATGGCTACACCTTC. Translation: CASSSTGVANYGYTF. The chain employs TRBV28 and TRBJ1-2; TRBD1 matches at 8 bases. The CDR3 runs to 15 residues. After removal of 4 bases from V and 0 bases from J, the junction contained 4 bases not matched to a gene. The V gene's germline CDR1 is MDHEN and CDR2 SYDVKM.

V usage is TRBV12-5 and J usage is TRBJ2-1, with D hard to call. Trimming took 7 bases from V and 6 from J, leaving 16 bases between them. This CDR3 has 14 residues. CDR1 and CDR2 from the germline V gene are LGHNT and FRNRAP. In nucleotides, the CDR3 is TGTGCTAGTGCAGAAACTCTTTACTCCAATGAGCAGTTCTTC. It codes for CASAETLYSNEQFF.

The rearrangement uses TRBV4-2 and TRBJ2-7; 7 nucleotides align to TRBD1. Germline CDR1 is LGHNA and CDR2 is YNFKEQ. The V and J ends lost 0 bases and 2 bases, in that order; junction bases with no gene match: 4. This CDR3 is built from 15 residues. CDR3 DNA: TGTGCCAGCAGCCAAGAGGGGCAGGGGGCCTACGAGCAGTACTTC. It is translated as CASSQEGQGAYEQYF.

This clone came up a few times. The V and J genes are TRBV10-3 and TRBJ2-3; possible D gene TRBD2, 6 bases. CDR3 length: 14 amino acids. The V gene's germline CDR1 is ENHRY and CDR2 SYGVKD. V dropped 10 bases and J dropped 4 bases, with 18 bases sitting between them. In DNA, the CDR3 is TGTGCCACCTTGGGGGGTACGACCCCAGATACGCAGTATTTT. Its protein product is CATLGGTTPDTQYF.